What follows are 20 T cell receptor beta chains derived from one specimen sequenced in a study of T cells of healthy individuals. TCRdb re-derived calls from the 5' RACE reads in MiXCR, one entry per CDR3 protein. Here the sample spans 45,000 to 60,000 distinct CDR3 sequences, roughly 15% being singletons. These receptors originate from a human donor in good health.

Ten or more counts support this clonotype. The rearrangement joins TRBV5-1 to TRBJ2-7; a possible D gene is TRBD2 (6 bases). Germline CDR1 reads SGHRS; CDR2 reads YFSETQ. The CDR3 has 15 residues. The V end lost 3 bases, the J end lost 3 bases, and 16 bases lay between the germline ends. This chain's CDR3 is CASSSGDEVSYEQYF. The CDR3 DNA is TGCGCCAGCAGCTCGGGGGACGAAGTGAGCTACGAGCAGTACTTC.

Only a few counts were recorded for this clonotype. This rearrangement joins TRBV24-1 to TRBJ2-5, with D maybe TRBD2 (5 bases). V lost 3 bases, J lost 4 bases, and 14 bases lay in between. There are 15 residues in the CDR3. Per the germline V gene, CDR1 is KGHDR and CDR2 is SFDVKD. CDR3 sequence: CATSDGRGWVETQYF. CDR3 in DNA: TGTGCCACCAGTGATGGGAGAGGGTGGGTAGAGACCCAGTACTTC.

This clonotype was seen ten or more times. The CDR3 here is CASSSAANYGYTF. CDR3 bases: TGTGCCAGCAGTTCAGCAGCTAACTATGGCTACACCTTC. The chain links TRBV7-9 to TRBJ1-2; D ambiguous. Trimming shortened V by 6 bases and J by 0 bases, and 8 bases separated the two germline ends. Germline V gives CDR1 SEHNR, CDR2 FQNEAQ (reference sequence). The CDR3 extends over 13 amino acids.

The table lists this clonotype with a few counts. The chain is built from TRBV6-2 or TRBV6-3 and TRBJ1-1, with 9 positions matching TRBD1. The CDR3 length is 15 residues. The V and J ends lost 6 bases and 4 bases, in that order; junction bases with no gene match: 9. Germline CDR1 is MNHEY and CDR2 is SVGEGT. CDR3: CASSYGTGIGTEAFF. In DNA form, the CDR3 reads TGTGCCAGCAGCTACGGGACAGGGATTGGCACTGAAGCTTTCTTT.

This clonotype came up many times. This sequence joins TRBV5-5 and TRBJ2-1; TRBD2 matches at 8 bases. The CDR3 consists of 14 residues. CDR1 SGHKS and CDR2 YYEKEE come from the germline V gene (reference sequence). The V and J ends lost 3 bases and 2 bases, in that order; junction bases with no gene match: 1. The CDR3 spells CASSSTSAYNEQFF. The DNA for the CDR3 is TGTGCCAGCAGCTCGACTAGCGCCTACAATGAGCAGTTCTTC.

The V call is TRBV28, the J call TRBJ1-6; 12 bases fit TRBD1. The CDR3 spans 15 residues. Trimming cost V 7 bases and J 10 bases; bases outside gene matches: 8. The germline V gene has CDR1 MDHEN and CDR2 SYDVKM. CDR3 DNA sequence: TGTGCCAGCAATATGGGGGACAGGGGGCGATCACCCCTCCACTTT. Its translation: CASNMGDRGRSPLHF.

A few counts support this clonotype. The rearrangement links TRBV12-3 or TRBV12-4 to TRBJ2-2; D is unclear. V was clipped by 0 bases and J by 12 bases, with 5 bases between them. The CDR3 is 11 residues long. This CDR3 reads CASSLAQKLFF. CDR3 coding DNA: TGTGCCAGCAGTTTAGCGCAAAAGCTGTTTTTT.

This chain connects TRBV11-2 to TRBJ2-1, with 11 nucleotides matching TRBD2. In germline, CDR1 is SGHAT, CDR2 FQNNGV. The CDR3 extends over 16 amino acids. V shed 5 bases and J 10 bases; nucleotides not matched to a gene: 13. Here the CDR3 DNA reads TGTGCCAGCAGCCAAGATAGCGGGGGGGCCGTATTGGAGCAGTTCTTC. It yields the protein CASSQDSGGAVLEQFF.

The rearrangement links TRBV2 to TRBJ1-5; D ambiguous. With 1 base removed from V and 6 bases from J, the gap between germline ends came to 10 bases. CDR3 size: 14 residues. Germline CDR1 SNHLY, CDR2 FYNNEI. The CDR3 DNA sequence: TGTGCCAGCAGTGAAGAGGGAGGTGGTCAGCCCCAGCATTTT. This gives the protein CASSEEGGGQPQHF.

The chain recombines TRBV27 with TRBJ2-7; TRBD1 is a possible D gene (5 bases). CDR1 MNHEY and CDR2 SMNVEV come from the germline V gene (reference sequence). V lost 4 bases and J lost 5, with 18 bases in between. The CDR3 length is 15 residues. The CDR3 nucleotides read TGTGCCAGCAGTTGGGGTGGCAGGGTGGAACACGAGCAGTACTTC. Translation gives CASSWGGRVEHEQYF.

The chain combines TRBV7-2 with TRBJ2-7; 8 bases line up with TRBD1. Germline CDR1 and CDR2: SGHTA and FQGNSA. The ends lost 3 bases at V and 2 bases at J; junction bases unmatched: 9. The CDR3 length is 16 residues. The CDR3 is CASSLGAGGSPYEQYF. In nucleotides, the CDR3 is TGTGCCAGCAGCTTGGGCGCAGGGGGCAGCCCCTACGAGCAGTACTTC.

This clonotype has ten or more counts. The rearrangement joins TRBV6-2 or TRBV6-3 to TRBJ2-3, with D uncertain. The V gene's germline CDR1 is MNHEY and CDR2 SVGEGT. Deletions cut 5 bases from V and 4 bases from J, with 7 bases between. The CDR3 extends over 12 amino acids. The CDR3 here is CASSVESDTQYF. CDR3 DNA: TGTGCCAGCAGTGTGGAATCAGATACGCAGTATTTT.

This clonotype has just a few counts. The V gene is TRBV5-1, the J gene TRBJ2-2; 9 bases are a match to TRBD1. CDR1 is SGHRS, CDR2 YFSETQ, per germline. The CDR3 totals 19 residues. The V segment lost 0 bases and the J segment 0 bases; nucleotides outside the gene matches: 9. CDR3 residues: CASSLVGTGPSPNTGELFF. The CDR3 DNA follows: TGCGCCAGCAGCTTGGTCGGGACAGGGCCATCTCCGAACACCGGGGAGCTGTTTTTT.

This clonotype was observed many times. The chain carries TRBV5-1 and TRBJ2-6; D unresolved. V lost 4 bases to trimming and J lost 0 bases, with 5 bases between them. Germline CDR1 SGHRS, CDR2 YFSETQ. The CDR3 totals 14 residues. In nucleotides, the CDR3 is TGCGCCAGCAGCCCTTCCTCTGGGGCCAACGTCCTGACTTTC. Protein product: CASSPSSGANVLTF.

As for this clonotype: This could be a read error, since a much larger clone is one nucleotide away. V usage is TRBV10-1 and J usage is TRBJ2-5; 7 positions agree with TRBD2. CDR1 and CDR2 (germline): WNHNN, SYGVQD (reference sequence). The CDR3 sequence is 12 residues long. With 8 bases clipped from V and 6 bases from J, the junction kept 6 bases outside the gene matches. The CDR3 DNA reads TGCGCCAGCGGAGAACTAGCGAAGACCCAGTACTTC. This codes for CASGELAKTQYF.

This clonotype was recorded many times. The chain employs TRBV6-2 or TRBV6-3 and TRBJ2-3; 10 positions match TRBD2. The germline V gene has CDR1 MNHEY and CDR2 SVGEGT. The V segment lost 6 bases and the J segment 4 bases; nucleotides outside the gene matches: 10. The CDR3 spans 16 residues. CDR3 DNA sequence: TGTGCCAGCAGCCGAAGACTAGCGGGTAACCCAGATACGCAGTATTTT. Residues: CASSRRLAGNPDTQYF.

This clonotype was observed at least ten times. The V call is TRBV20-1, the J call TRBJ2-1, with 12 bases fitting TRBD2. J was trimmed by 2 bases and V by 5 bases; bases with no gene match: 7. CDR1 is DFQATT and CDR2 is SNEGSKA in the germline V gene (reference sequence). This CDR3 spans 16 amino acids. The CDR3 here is CSALRLAGEPYNEQFF. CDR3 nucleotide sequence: TGCAGTGCTCTTAGACTAGCGGGAGAACCCTACAATGAGCAGTTCTTC.

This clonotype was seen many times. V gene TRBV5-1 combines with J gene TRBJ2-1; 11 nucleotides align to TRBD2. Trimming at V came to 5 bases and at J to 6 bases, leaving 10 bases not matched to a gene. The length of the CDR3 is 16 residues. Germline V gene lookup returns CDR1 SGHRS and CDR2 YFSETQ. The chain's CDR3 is CASRQGGLAAPNEQFF. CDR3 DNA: TGCGCCAGCAGACAGGGGGGACTAGCGGCTCCCAATGAGCAGTTCTTC.

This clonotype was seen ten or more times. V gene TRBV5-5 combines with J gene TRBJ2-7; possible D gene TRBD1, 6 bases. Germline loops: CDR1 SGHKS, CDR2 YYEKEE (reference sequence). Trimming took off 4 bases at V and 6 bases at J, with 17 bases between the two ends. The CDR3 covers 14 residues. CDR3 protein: CASSETGTSREQYF. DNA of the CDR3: TGTGCCAGCAGCGAGACCGGGACATCGCGCGAGCAGTACTTC.

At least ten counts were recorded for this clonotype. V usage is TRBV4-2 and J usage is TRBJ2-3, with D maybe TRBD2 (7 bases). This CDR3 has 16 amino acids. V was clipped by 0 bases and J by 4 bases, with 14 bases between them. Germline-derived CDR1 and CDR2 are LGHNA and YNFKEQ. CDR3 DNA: TGTGCCAGCAGCCAAGATCGAGGGGGGGGGCCAGATACGCAGTATTTT. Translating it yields CASSQDRGGGPDTQYF.